A single sample gave rise to the 29 T cell receptor beta chains below, sequenced in a study of blood T cell repertoires in COVID-19. TCRdb's copy holds only in-frame clones and misses some; the assay was immunoSEQ multiplex PCR. The sample lists a few hundred thousand clones, more than 70% seen once, with around 8% in the top ten. Sequencing used peripheral blood. Receptors originate from a woman aged 45-59 years who had recovered from COVID-19.

The chain has TRBV3-1 (or the pseudogene TRBV3-2) and TRBJ1-3; D might be TRBD1 (6 bases). Trimming stripped 3 bases from V and 0 bases from J, with 15 bases between. The CDR3 is 17 residues long. Germline lookup yields CDR1 LGHDT and CDR2 YNNKEL (reference sequence). The CDR3 nucleotides are TGTGCCAGCAGCCATATCCTAGGGGGACGCTCTGGAAACACCATATATTTT. Protein sequence: CASSHILGGRSGNTIYF.

This chain connects TRBV5-1 to TRBJ1-6, with D unclear. The CDR3 spans 14 residues. V gave up 4 bases and J gave up 1 base, with 6 bases separating them. CDR1 and CDR2 from the germline V gene are SGHRS and YFSETQ. DNA for the CDR3: TGCGCCAGCAGCAAGGAGTCCTATAATTCACCCCTCCACTTT. Translating gives CASSKESYNSPLHF.

The chain joins TRBV5-5 to TRBJ1-6; D possibly corresponds to TRBD1 (5 bases). Trimming removed 0 bases at V and 6 bases at J, with 16 bases between. Germline V gives CDR1 SGHKS, CDR2 YYEKEE (reference sequence). The CDR3 extends over 17 amino acids. CDR3 DNA sequence: TGTGCCAGCAGCTTGGGGTCGGGGGTACGGACTAATTCACCCCTCCACTTT. This codes for CASSLGSGVRTNSPLHF.

In its sample, this clone was seen once. J is TRBJ1-1 and V is TRBV19, with D unclear. Trimming stripped 6 bases from V and 4 bases from J, with 9 bases between. Germline assignment: CDR1 LNHDA and CDR2 SQIVND (reference sequence). The CDR3 has 12 residues. CDR3 coding DNA: TGTGCCAGTAGGCGAGAGTCCACTGAAGCTTTCTTT. It specifies CASRRESTEAFF.

V is TRBV19 and J is TRBJ1-6; D call uncertain. Trimming pared 5 bases from V and 7 bases from J, leaving 9 bases between. The CDR3 loop spans 13 amino acids. Germline V gene sequence: CDR1 LNHDA, CDR2 SQIVND (reference sequence). The CDR3 region is CASSATRNSPLHF. The DNA of the CDR3 is TGTGCCAGTAGTGCGACACGAAATTCACCCCTCCACTTT.

The rearrangement joins TRBV5-1 to TRBJ2-7; D call uncertain. CDR1 is SGHRS and CDR2 is YFSETQ in the germline V gene. V was clipped by 0 bases and J by 1 base, with 8 bases between them. This CDR3 has 14 residues. DNA for the CDR3: TGCGCCAGCAGCTTGGATCCCTTGTCCTACGAGCAGTACTTC. Translating gives CASSLDPLSYEQYF.

Of note for this clone: Other DNA variants within this sample encode the same CDR3. The V and J genes are TRBV5-1 and TRBJ2-3; 7 nucleotides agree with TRBD2. After removal of 2 bases from V and 2 bases from J, the junction contained 5 bases not matched to a gene. Germline CDR1 reads SGHRS; CDR2 reads YFSETQ. The CDR3 extends over 15 amino acids. The CDR3 DNA is TGCGCCAGCAGCTTTGACGGGGGGAACACAGATACGCAGTATTTT. Protein product: CASSFDGGNTDTQYF.

This chain links TRBV5-1 with TRBJ2-7; perhaps TRBD1 as D (6 bases). The CDR3 loop spans 15 amino acids. Germline V lookup: CDR1 SGHRS, CDR2 YFSETQ. The V and J ends lost 4 bases and 3 bases respectively, with 17 bases between them. The CDR3 DNA reads as TGCGCCAGCAGCCAGGGACACGCTGCAATCTACGAGCAGTACTTC. The encoded protein is CASSQGHAAIYEQYF. The full variable domain, with the rest looked up from reference TRBV5-1 and TRBJ2-7, is KAGVTQTPRYLIKTRGQQVTLSCSPISGHRSVSWYQQTPGQGLQFLFEYFSETQRNKGNFPGRFSGRQFSNSRSEMNVSTLELGDSALYLCASSQGHAAIYEQYFGPGTRLTVT.

V usage is TRBV2 and J usage is TRBJ1-1; no clear D gene. CDR1 is SNHLY, CDR2 FYNNEI, per germline. This CDR3 region has 11 residues. With 7 bases removed from V and 5 bases from J, the gap between germline ends came to 8 bases. CDR3 DNA: TGTGCCAGCACTGATAGAACTGAAGCTTTCTTT. It is translated as CASTDRTEAFF. The complete variable domain, with remaining parts taken from reference TRBV2 and TRBJ1-1, reads EPEVTQTPSHQVTQMGQEVILRCVPISNHLYFYWYRQILGQKVEFLVSFYNNEISEKSEIFDDQFSVERPDGSNFTLKIRSTKLEDSAMYFCASTDRTEAFFGQGTRLTVV.

V usage is TRBV6-6 and J usage is TRBJ1-2; 10 bases fit TRBD1. Germline trimming cut 4 bases from V and 6 bases from J; bases unmatched to any gene: 11. This CDR3 contains 16 residues. From germline, CDR1 is MNHNY and CDR2 SVGAGI (reference sequence). The CDR3 DNA reads TGTGCCAGCAGTTGGGGGCGGGACAGGGGCGTCAATGGCTACACCTTC. Protein: CASSWGRDRGVNGYTF.

The chain couples TRBV3-1 (or the pseudogene TRBV3-2) to TRBJ1-2, with TRBD1 identical over 8 bases. With 2 bases clipped from V and 7 bases from J, the junction kept 9 bases outside the gene matches. The CDR3 totals 15 residues. In germline, CDR1 is LGHDT, CDR2 YNNKEL (reference sequence). The DNA for the CDR3 is TGTGCCAGCAGCCAAAACCCCCAGGGGGCTGGTGGCTACACCTTC. Protein product: CASSQNPQGAGGYTF.

The count of this clone is one. J is TRBJ2-2 and V is TRBV28; TRBD2 might be the D (5 bases). CDR1 and CDR2 from the germline V gene are MDHEN and SYDVKM. The CDR3 sequence is 14 residues long. Trimming cost V 10 bases and J 2 bases, with 14 bases left between them. In nucleotides, the CDR3 is TGTGCCACCTGGGAGACGCGAAACACCGGGGAGCTGTTTTTT. This gives the protein CATWETRNTGELFF.

The chain employs TRBV28 and TRBJ2-7, with D perhaps matching TRBD1 (6 bases). CDR1 and CDR2 from the germline V gene are MDHEN and SYDVKM. This CDR3 is built from 15 residues. V lost 7 bases, J lost 2 bases, and 18 bases lay in between. The CDR3 DNA follows: TGTGCCAGCACCCCCCGTCAGGGGTTTACCTACGAGCAGTACTTC. This gives the protein CASTPRQGFTYEQYF.

The J gene is TRBJ2-7, the V gene TRBV11-1, with 10 bases aligning to TRBD1. The CDR3 covers 14 residues. V lost 5 bases and J lost 4; bases outside the gene matches: 5. Germline V gives CDR1 SGHAT, CDR2 FQDESV (reference sequence). CDR3 sequence: CASSRRQGAYEQYF. The CDR3 region has the DNA TGTGCCAGCAGCCGACGACAGGGGGCGTACGAGCAGTACTTC.

This rearrangement joins TRBV5-1 to TRBJ2-3, with TRBD1 matching over 10 bases. Germline CDR1 SGHRS, CDR2 YFSETQ. The CDR3 contains 16 residues. After removal of 3 bases from V and 0 bases from J, the junction contained 4 bases not matched to a gene. The DNA for the CDR3 is TGCGCCAGCAGCTGGGCGACAGGGGGCAGCACAGATACGCAGTATTTT. Its translation: CASSWATGGSTDTQYF.

The chain recombines TRBV10-2 with TRBJ1-2; 8 nucleotides match TRBD1. The ends lost 10 bases at V and 5 bases at J; junction bases unmatched: 21. Germline V lookup: CDR1 WSHSY, CDR2 SAAADI. This CDR3 has 17 residues. CDR3 nucleotides: TGCGCCACTTACAGGGGGGGGTCTACCCCCCTCGGGTATGGCTACACCTTC. Translated, it gives CATYRGGSTPLGYGYTF.

The gene calls are TRBV16 and TRBJ1-1; D call uncertain. CDR1 and CDR2 (germline): KGHSY, FQNENV. The CDR3 consists of 14 residues. V dropped 0 bases and J dropped 5 bases, with 10 bases sitting between them. For the CDR3, the DNA is TGTGCCAGCAGCCAATCAGGCCAGAGGACTGAAGCTTTCTTT. It yields the protein CASSQSGQRTEAFF.

The rearrangement joins TRBV18 to TRBJ1-4, with 10 bases aligning to TRBD1. V gave up 3 bases and J gave up 5 bases; unmatched junction bases: 0. The CDR3 length is 14 residues. In germline, CDR1 is KGHSH, CDR2 LQKENI. The CDR3 DNA is TGTGCCAGCTCACCGGACAGGGGGAATGAAAAACTGTTTTTT. Its translation is CASSPDRGNEKLFF.

The chain links TRBV21-1 to TRBJ2-5; the table gives TRBD1 as D, unverified against the DNA. TRBV21-1 is labeled a pseudogene. This CDR3 is 17 amino acids long. CDR3 sequence reads: CASSLEQLAEPQETQYF. For the CDR3, the DNA is TGTGCCAGCAGCTTGGAACAGCTTGCTGAACCACAAGAGACCCAGTACTTC.

The chain carries TRBV19 and TRBJ1-4; D not certain. This CDR3 spans 15 amino acids. V was shortened by 3 bases and J by 0 bases, with 8 bases between the two germline ends. The germline V gene has CDR1 LNHDA and CDR2 SQIVND (reference sequence). CDR3 nucleotide sequence: TGTGCCAGTAGTATTGGCCGGGCAACTAATGAAAAACTGTTTTTT. This encodes CASSIGRATNEKLFF. Looking up the rest from reference TRBV19 and TRBJ1-4 gives the full variable domain: DGGITQSPKYLFRKEGQNVTLSCEQNLNHDAMYWYRQDPGQGLRLIYYSQIVNDFQKGDIAEGYSVSREKKESFPLTVTSAQKNPTAFYLCASSIGRATNEKLFFGSGTQLSVL.

The V gene is TRBV11-2, the J gene TRBJ2-7; 10 bases fit TRBD2. V dropped 4 bases and J dropped 7; count of bases not matched to a gene: 13. This CDR3 region has 16 residues. Per the germline V gene, CDR1 is SGHAT and CDR2 is FQNNGV. This CDR3 reads CASSSPRVAGGREQYF. The DNA for the CDR3 is TGTGCCAGCAGCTCCCCCCGAGTAGCGGGAGGAAGAGAGCAGTACTTC.

The CDR3 is CASSYPPRGTDTQYF. The CDR3, as DNA: TGTGCCAGCAGTTACCCCCCCCGAGGAACAGATACGCAGTATTTT. V is TRBV6-2 or TRBV6-3 and J is TRBJ2-3; D unresolved. The CDR3 has 15 residues. V lost 2 bases to trimming and J lost 3 bases, with 12 bases between them. The V gene's germline CDR1 is MNHEY and CDR2 SVGEGT.

This clone was seen once. The chain couples TRBV5-5 to TRBJ2-7, with 8 bases lining up with TRBD2. Trimming took 4 bases from V and 6 from J; bases not matched to a gene: 3. Germline loops: CDR1 SGHKS, CDR2 YYEKEE (reference sequence). The CDR3 sequence is 12 residues long. In DNA form, the CDR3 reads TGTGCCAGCAGCCCGGGGGGGCTCGAGCAGTACTTC. Residues: CASSPGGLEQYF.

J is TRBJ1-5 and V is TRBV11-2, with D unresolved. Germline CDR1 reads SGHAT; CDR2 reads FQNNGV. With 0 bases removed from V and 5 bases from J, the gap between germline ends came to 11 bases. This CDR3 has 15 residues. The CDR3 region has the DNA TGTGCCAGCAGCTTAGACGGCAGGTTCGATCAGCCCCAGCATTTT. As protein: CASSLDGRFDQPQHF.

This clone was observed a few times. The V and J genes are TRBV3-1 (or the pseudogene TRBV3-2) and TRBJ1-5, with a possible D match to TRBD1 (5 bases). This CDR3 is built from 14 residues. V lost 0 bases, J lost 9 bases, and 12 bases lay in between. Germline values: CDR1 LGHDT, CDR2 YNNKEL (reference sequence). The CDR3 loop reads CASSQEFAGTPQHF. The CDR3 nucleotides are TGTGCCAGCAGCCAAGAGTTTGCGGGGACGCCCCAGCATTTT.

This clone was observed a few times. This sequence joins TRBV4-2 and TRBJ2-7; D might be TRBD2 (5 bases). This CDR3 comprises 15 residues. Trimming left V 1 base short and J 0 bases short, with 10 bases between. Germline CDR1 LGHNA, CDR2 YNFKEQ. DNA for the CDR3: TGTGCCAGCAGCCAAGTAAGCGGAGACTCCTACGAGCAGTACTTC. Translation: CASSQVSGDSYEQYF.

The chain is built from TRBV12-3 or TRBV12-4 and TRBJ1-6, with a weak D call TRBD1 (5 bases). Trimming took 6 bases from V and 10 from J, leaving 13 bases between them. There are 13 residues in the CDR3. The CDR3 loop is CASSGGTRSPLHF. The CDR3 DNA reads as TGTGCCAGCAGCGGCGGGACGAGGTCACCCCTCCACTTT.

The rearrangement joins TRBV15 to TRBJ1-4; TRBD1 agrees at 7 bases. V lost 2 bases, J lost 8 bases, and 20 bases stayed unmatched. Per the germline V gene, CDR1 is LNHNV and CDR2 is YYDKDF (reference sequence). This CDR3 is built from 19 residues. CDR3 DNA sequence: TGTGCCACCAGCAGAATTCTTGGGGCCGCGACAGGGACGGGGGAAAAACTGTTTTTT. Translation gives CATSRILGAATGTGEKLFF.

V usage is TRBV7-2 and J usage is TRBJ1-2; D remains unclear. CDR3 length equals 13 residues. Germline V gene data show CDR1 as SGHTA and CDR2 as FQGNSA. V shed 4 bases and J shed 4 bases, with 10 bases lying between them. This CDR3 is CASSSARAYGYTF. The DNA for the CDR3 is TGTGCCAGCAGCTCGGCGCGGGCCTATGGCTACACCTTC.